A selection of T cell receptor beta chains follows, all from one sample in a study of cytomegalovirus exposure and HLA in healthy donors. Sequencing used immunoSEQ multiplex PCR; TCRdb keeps in-frame clones, though not all of them. The data contain about 96,000 clones, 64% of them seen just once; the ten biggest clones take up about 3.5%. Sequences were obtained from PBMCs. The source of these receptors is a man in his fifties or sixties in good health and CMV-seronegative. Each CDR3 is given with its conserved first and last residue. Each record gives: D gene, clone size, J gene, V gene, CDR3 DNA, CDR3 protein. The D gene is left open where the match is weak. For some rows the clone size is stated as once, few or many, or as a class when expanded; others skip it.

>TRBD2|.|TRBJ2-2|TRBV18
TGTGCCAGCTCACGCGGACTAGCGGGAGGCCCGGGGACCGGGGAGCTGTTTTTT
CASSRGLAGGPGTGELFF
>TRBD2|.|TRBJ2-7|TRBV18
TGTGCCAGCTCACCAACTAGCGACTACGAGCAGTACTTC
CASSPTSDYEQYF
>TRBD2|few|TRBJ2-2|TRBV19
TGTGCCAGTAGTTTTAGCGGGTTTAACACCGGGGAGCTGTTTTTT
CASSFSGFNTGELFF
>TRBD2|.|TRBJ2-3|TRBV9
TGTGCCAGCAGCGAGGGGCTCTCTACGGGGGGGATCACAGATACGCAGTATTTT
CASSEGLSTGGITDTQYF
>TRBD1|.|TRBJ1-2|TRBV19
TGTGCCAGTGAGGTGCGGCCGGGACAGGGGGCGCGCGGCTACACCTTC
CASEVRPGQGARGYTF
>TRBD2|few|TRBJ2-7|TRBV6-1
TGTGCCAGCTCCGGGCTAGCGGGAGGTTACGAGCAGTACTTC
CASSGLAGGYEQYF
>TRBD1|.|TRBJ2-5|TRBV4-1
TGCGCCAGCAGCCAAAACCCGGGACAGGGGATGGAGACCCAGTACTTC
CASSQNPGQGMETQYF
>TRBD1|.|TRBJ1-5|TRBV19
TGTGCCAGTAGTACGACAGGGGGGGGTGGGGTTAGCAATCAGCCCCAGCATTTT
CASSTTGGGGVSNQPQHF
>TRBD1|.|TRBJ1-1|TRBV5-1
TGCGCCAGCAGCCCCGGACAGGGAAGGAACACTGAAGCTTTCTTT
CASSPGQGRNTEAFF
>TRBD1|once|TRBJ2-5|TRBV6-6
TGTGCCAGCAGTTTGGGACAGGGTTTTACAGAGACCCAGTACTTC
CASSLGQGFTETQYF